Listed here are 24 T cell receptor beta chains from one sample, sequenced in a study of tumor-infiltrating lymphocytes in oesophageal squamous cell carcinoma. TCRdb called the PCR reads again in MiXCR, with one record for every CDR3 protein. Of 15,000 to 20,000 distinct CDR3 sequences listed, less than 55% were seen once; the top ten hold roughly 40%. Sequencing was done on a sample of blood. These receptors were obtained from a female donor with esophageal squamous cell carcinoma.

The table lists this clonotype with many counts. The chain joins TRBV10-3 to TRBJ2-1, with D hard to call. The J call may be in error: the DNA end matches TRBJ2-7 better. The CDR3 spans 16 residues. Germline CDR1 ENHRY, CDR2 SYGVKD. CDR3 nucleotide sequence: TGTGCCATCAGTGAGTCGGCCCCGAGCTCCTACAATGAGCAGTACTTC. Translation gives CAISESAPSSYNEQYF.

The rearrangement joins TRBV7-6 to TRBJ2-7; TRBD2 aligns across 9 bases. The CDR3 consists of 16 residues. Germline trimming cut 5 bases from V and 4 bases from J; bases unmatched to any gene: 12. CDR1 is SGHVS and CDR2 is FNYEAQ in the germline V gene. The DNA for the CDR3 is TGTGCCAGCAGCCTACCTCCAGCGGGAGGTGGGTACGAGCAGTACTTC. This sequence encodes CASSLPPAGGGYEQYF.

This clonotype occurred many times. The chain carries TRBV7-8 and TRBJ2-1; TRBD1 aligns across 7 bases. The CDR3 length is 15 residues. Unmatched junction bases numbered 4, after V lost 5 bases and J lost 0 bases. The germline V gene encodes CDR1 SGHVS and CDR2 FQNEAQ. CDR3 protein: CASSQRDSSYNEQFF. The CDR3 nucleotides are TGTGCCAGCAGCCAAAGGGACAGCTCCTACAATGAGCAGTTCTTC.

V gene TRBV28 combines with J gene TRBJ2-7; 14 bases line up with TRBD2. The germline V gene has CDR1 MDHEN and CDR2 SYDVKM. With V trimmed by 4 bases and J by 3 bases, 5 bases remained unmatched. The CDR3 runs to 16 residues. CDR3 coding DNA: TGTGCCAGCAGTTCGCGGGGACTAGCGGGAGTCTACGAGCAGTACTTC. Protein product: CASSSRGLAGVYEQYF.

Within the sample, this clonotype is medium-sized. This rearrangement joins TRBV10-1 to TRBJ2-3; 11 nucleotides line up with TRBD2. The V gene's germline CDR1 is WNHNN and CDR2 SYGVQD (reference sequence). The J segment lost 5 bases and the V segment lost 0 bases, leaving 7 bases of the junction unmatched. This CDR3 is built from 17 residues. The CDR3 sequence is CASSESLVAGGRDTQYF. The CDR3, as DNA: TGCGCCAGCAGTGAGTCCCTGGTAGCGGGAGGGCGAGATACGCAGTATTTT.

With respect to this clonotype: This likely comes from a read error, as the CDR3 has no conserved phenylalanine or tryptophan at its end. No DNA is shown, since the ends of the CDR3 on it are uncertain; the CDR3 is the one TCRdb lists. This chain uses TRBV12-3 or TRBV12-4 with TRBJ2-5; TRBD2, as called in the table, went unchecked against the DNA. With termini counted, the CDR3 has 23 amino acids. CDR3 in amino acids: CASSRPPEFFFGSGTRGTHTHTH.

This chain uses TRBV7-3 with TRBJ2-1; 8 bases agree with TRBD1. The DNA end favors TRBJ2-7, so the J call may be wrong. The CDR3 length is 14 residues. Germline CDR1 reads SGHTA; CDR2 reads FQGTGA. The CDR3 here is CASSIGQGTYEQYF. CDR3 nucleotides: TGTGCCAGCAGCATCGGACAGGGAACCTACGAGCAGTACTTC.

This clonotype was seen once. The chain combines TRBV7-9 with TRBJ2-6, with a tentative D call TRBD1 (6 bases). The J call is uncertain, as TRBJ1-2 better fits the DNA end. CDR3 length: 13 amino acids. The germline gives CDR1 SEHNR, CDR2 FQNEAQ (reference sequence). CDR3 sequence: CASSSMGAFGYTF. CDR3 sequence (DNA): TGTGCCAGCAGCTCAATGGGGGCCTTTGGCTACACCTTC.

The chain is built from TRBV7-6 and TRBJ2-4, with a weak D call TRBD2 (6 bases). The J call is uncertain, as TRBJ2-7 better fits the DNA end. From germline, CDR1 is SGHVS and CDR2 FNYEAQ. This CDR3 has 14 amino acids. This chain's CDR3 is CASSFGGISYEQYF. CDR3 sequence (DNA): TGTGCCAGCAGCTTTGGGGGGATCTCCTACGAGCAGTACTTC.

This clonotype was seen repeatedly, ten times or more. The V gene is TRBV27, the J gene TRBJ1-2, with no clear D. CDR3 length: 14 amino acids. Trimming shortened V by 6 bases and J by 2 bases, and 13 bases separated the two germline ends. Germline CDR1 and CDR2: MNHEY and SMNVEV (reference sequence). The CDR3 DNA follows: TGTGCCAGCAGGAGGACGGAACACAACTATGGCTACACCTTC. Protein: CASRRTEHNYGYTF.

Many counts were recorded for this clonotype. J is TRBJ2-1 and V is TRBV18, with 10 bases lining up with TRBD1. Germline CDR1 is KGHSH and CDR2 is LQKENI. J was trimmed by 7 bases and V by 4 bases; bases with no gene match: 10. The CDR3 runs 16 residues. The CDR3 spells CASSQSPGQGTNEQFF. The CDR3 nucleotides read TGTGCCAGCTCACAATCCCCGGGACAGGGGACTAATGAGCAGTTCTTC.

The table lists this clonotype with many counts. The chain employs TRBV5-6 and TRBJ1-2; 9 bases align to TRBD1. The J segment lost 0 bases and the V segment lost 4 bases, leaving 4 bases of the junction unmatched. Per germline, CDR1 SGHDT and CDR2 YYEEEE. This CDR3 region has 15 residues. The CDR3 region is CASSPDRGANYGYTF. CDR3 nucleotides: TGTGCCAGCAGCCCGGACAGGGGCGCTAACTATGGCTACACCTTC.

This chain links TRBV19 with TRBJ2-2; weak D call: TRBD1 (5 bases). Trimming stripped 7 bases from V and 0 bases from J, with 12 bases between. CDR3 length: 15 residues. CDR1 is LNHDA, CDR2 SQIVND, per germline (reference sequence). CDR3 in amino acids: CASIQGSTNTGELFF. CDR3 bases: TGTGCCAGTATTCAGGGTAGTACGAACACCGGGGAGCTGTTTTTT.

V usage is TRBV11-3 and J usage is TRBJ1-5, with D unclear. Germline CDR1 is SGHNT and CDR2 is YENEEA. CDR3 length equals 13 residues. Trimming took off 1 base at V and 8 bases at J, with 9 bases between the two ends. The CDR3 coding sequence is TGTGCCAGCAGCTTAGGACCGGGGAAGCCCCAGCATTTT. Protein product: CASSLGPGKPQHF.

This chain links TRBV6-1 with TRBJ2-5; no clear D. The V and J ends lost 3 bases and 14 bases respectively, with 10 bases between them. Germline V gene lookup returns CDR1 MNHNS and CDR2 SASEGT. This CDR3 has 10 amino acids. For the CDR3, the DNA is TGTGCCAGCAGTGAGGGAAGCATTTACTTC. Translation: CASSEGSIYF.

This clonotype occurred many times. The J gene is TRBJ2-1, the V gene TRBV7-8; the D call may be TRBD1 or TRBD2 (5 bases each). Near its end, the DNA agrees better with TRBJ2-7, so the J call may be wrong. Looked up from germline, CDR1 is SGHVS and CDR2 is FQNEAQ. The CDR3 runs 15 residues. CDR3 protein: CASTGFQGPSYEQYF. In nucleotides, the CDR3 is TGTGCCAGCACCGGTTTTCAGGGACCCTCCTACGAGCAGTACTTC.

V usage is TRBV7-6 and J usage is TRBJ1-3; no clear D. CDR1 SGHVS and CDR2 FNYEAQ come from the germline V gene. With 6 bases removed from V and 0 bases from J, the gap between germline ends came to 15 bases. The CDR3 sequence is 16 residues long. In DNA, the CDR3 is TGTGCCAGCAGGCACAACGACGGGATCTCTGGAAACACCATATATTTT. It specifies CASRHNDGISGNTIYF.

This clonotype showed up many times. This sequence joins TRBV5-4 and TRBJ2-6; a weak D match, TRBD2 (5 bases). V was trimmed by 4 bases and J by 0 bases, leaving 11 bases between them. Germline V CDR1 and CDR2: SGHNT, YYREEE (reference sequence). The CDR3 has 16 residues. In DNA form, the CDR3 reads TGTGCCAGCAGCCTCGGACTGAGCTCTGGGGCCAACGTCCTGACTTTC. This codes for CASSLGLSSGANVLTF.

This clonotype was observed a few times. The CDR3 nucleotides read TGTGCCAGCAAAGACGGGGGTGAGACCCAGTTCTTC. This translates into CASKDGGETQFF. The gene calls are TRBV27 and TRBJ2-1; possible D gene TRBD2, 6 bases. V was clipped by 7 bases and J by 13 bases, with 17 bases between them. The CDR3 is 12 amino acids. The germline V gene encodes CDR1 MNHEY and CDR2 SMNVEV (reference sequence).

CDR3 residues: CASSQGLAGVLETQYF. The CDR3 DNA sequence: TGTGCCAGCAGCCAAGGACTAGCGGGGGTATTAGAGACCCAGTACTTC. This rearrangement joins TRBV3-1 to TRBJ2-1, with 12 nucleotides matching TRBD2. The DNA end lines up better with TRBJ2-5; the J call may be wrong. CDR1 and CDR2 (germline): LGHDT, YNNKEL (reference sequence). The CDR3 sequence is 16 residues long.

A remark on this clonotype: Its ends do not fully match the called genes, so a read error is possible. The chain is built from TRBV6-2 or TRBV6-3 and TRBJ2-3; 12 nucleotides match TRBD2. The CDR3 is made up of 18 amino acids. Germline CDR1 and CDR2: MNHEY and SVGEGT. CDR3 coding DNA: TGTGCCAGCAGTCTATCTAGCGGGGGGGCCGTTTCTACAGATACGCGGTACTTC. This translates into CASSLSSGGAVSTDTRYF.

There are a few counts of this clonotype. Since no conserved phenylalanine or tryptophan closes the CDR3, a read error is the likely cause. The limits of the CDR3 on the DNA are not certain, so only TCRdb's listed CDR3 is given. The chain has TRBV12-3 or TRBV12-4 and TRBJ2-6; TRBD2 is the table's D call, not checked against the DNA. The CDR3 numbers 18 amino acids, ends counted. CDR3 amino acids: CASSATSEGNQETQYFGA.

In its sample, this clonotype was seen many times. The CDR3: CASSEGTAKRVKGTQYF. CDR3 nucleotide sequence: TGCGCCAGCAGTGAAGGGACAGCCAAAAGGGTAAAGGGGACGCAGTATTTT. The V and J genes are TRBV10-1 and TRBJ2-3; 7 positions match TRBD1. The J segment lost 9 bases and the V segment lost 3 bases, leaving 18 bases of the junction unmatched. Germline values: CDR1 WNHNN, CDR2 SYGVQD (reference sequence). The CDR3 consists of 17 residues.

In this sample, this clonotype turned up many times. This chain connects TRBV2 to TRBJ2-5; 9 bases align to TRBD1. Germline trimming cut 7 bases from V and 5 bases from J; bases unmatched to any gene: 5. The CDR3 is 13 residues long. Per the germline V gene, CDR1 is SNHLY and CDR2 is FYNNEI. This chain's CDR3 is CASNRGREETQYF. The CDR3 region has the DNA TGTGCCAGCAACAGGGGGCGTGAGGAGACCCAGTACTTC.